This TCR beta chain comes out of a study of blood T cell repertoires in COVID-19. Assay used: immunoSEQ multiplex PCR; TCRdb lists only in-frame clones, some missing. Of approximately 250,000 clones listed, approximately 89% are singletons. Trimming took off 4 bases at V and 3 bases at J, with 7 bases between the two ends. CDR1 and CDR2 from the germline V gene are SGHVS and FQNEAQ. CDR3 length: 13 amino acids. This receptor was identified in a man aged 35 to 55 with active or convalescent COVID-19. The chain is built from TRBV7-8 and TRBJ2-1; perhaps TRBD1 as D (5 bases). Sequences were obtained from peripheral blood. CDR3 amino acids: CASSYGHYNEQFF. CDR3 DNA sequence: TGTGCCAGCAGCTACGGACACTACAATGAGCAGTTCTTC. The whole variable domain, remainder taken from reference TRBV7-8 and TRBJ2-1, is GAGVSQSPRYKVAKRGQDVALRCDPISGHVSLFWYQQALGQGPEFLTYFQNEAQLDKSGLPSDRFFAERPEGSVSTLKIQRTQQEDSAVYLCASSYGHYNEQFFGPGTRLTVL.